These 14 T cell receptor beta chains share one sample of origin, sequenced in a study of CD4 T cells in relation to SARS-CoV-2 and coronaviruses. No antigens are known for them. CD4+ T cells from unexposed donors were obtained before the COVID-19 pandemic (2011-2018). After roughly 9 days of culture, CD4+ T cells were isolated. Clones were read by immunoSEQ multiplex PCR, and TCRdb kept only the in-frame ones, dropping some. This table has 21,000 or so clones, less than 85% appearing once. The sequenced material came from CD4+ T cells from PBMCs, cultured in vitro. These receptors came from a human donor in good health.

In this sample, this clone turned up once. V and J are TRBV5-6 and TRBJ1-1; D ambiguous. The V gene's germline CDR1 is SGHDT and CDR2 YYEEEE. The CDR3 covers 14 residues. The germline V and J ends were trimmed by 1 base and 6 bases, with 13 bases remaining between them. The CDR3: CASSLQGRRSEAFF. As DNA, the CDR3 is TGTGCCAGCAGCTTGCAAGGGCGCCGGTCTGAAGCTTTCTTT.

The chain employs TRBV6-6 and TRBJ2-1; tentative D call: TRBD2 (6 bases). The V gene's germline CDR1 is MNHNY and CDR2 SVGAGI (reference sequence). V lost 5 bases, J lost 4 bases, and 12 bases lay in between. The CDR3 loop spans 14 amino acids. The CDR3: CASSPGEDYNEQFF. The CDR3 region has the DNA TGTGCCAGCAGTCCCGGGGAGGATTACAATGAGCAGTTCTTC.

CDR3 in amino acids: CASSLSAGGNTDTQYF. In DNA form, the CDR3 reads TGTGCCAGCAGTTTATCGGCGGGAGGCAACACAGATACGCAGTATTTT. The V call is TRBV27, the J call TRBJ2-3; 8 bases fit TRBD2. V was clipped by 0 bases and J by 2 bases; unmatched bases: 4. The CDR3 extends over 16 amino acids. The germline gives CDR1 MNHEY, CDR2 SMNVEV (reference sequence).

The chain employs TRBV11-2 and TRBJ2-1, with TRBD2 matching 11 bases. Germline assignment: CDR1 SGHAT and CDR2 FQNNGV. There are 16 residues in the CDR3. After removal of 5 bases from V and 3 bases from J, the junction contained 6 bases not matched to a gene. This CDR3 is CASSVAGTSGYNEQFF. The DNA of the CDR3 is TGTGCCAGCAGCGTGGCGGGGACTAGCGGCTACAATGAGCAGTTCTTC.

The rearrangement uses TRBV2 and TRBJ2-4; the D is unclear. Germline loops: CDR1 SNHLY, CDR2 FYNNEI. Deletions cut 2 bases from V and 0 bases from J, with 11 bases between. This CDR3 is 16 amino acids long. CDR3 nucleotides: TGTGCCAGCAGTGAACCTGGGAATAGAGCCAAAAACATTCAGTACTTC. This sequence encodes CASSEPGNRAKNIQYF.

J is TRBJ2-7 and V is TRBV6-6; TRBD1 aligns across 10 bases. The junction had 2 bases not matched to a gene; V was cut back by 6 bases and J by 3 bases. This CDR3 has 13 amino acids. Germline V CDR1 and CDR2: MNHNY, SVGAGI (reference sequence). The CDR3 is CASSGTGDYEQYF. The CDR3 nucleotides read TGTGCCAGCAGCGGGACAGGGGACTACGAGCAGTACTTC.

CDR3 protein: CATSSRGVGSQPQHF. CDR3 bases: TGTGCCACTTCCTCCAGGGGAGTCGGGAGTCAGCCCCAGCATTTT. The V call is TRBV6-5, the J call TRBJ1-5; D possibly corresponds to TRBD1 (6 bases). The germline CDR1 and CDR2 sequences are MNHEY and SVGAGI. With 10 bases removed from V and 6 bases from J, the gap between germline ends came to 22 bases. There are 15 residues in the CDR3.

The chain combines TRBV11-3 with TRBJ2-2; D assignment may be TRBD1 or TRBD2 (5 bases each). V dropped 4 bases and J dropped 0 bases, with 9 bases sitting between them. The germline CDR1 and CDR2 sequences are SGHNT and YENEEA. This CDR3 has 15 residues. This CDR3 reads CASSSGRANTGELFF. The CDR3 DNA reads TGTGCCAGCAGCTCAGGGAGAGCGAACACCGGGGAGCTGTTTTTT.

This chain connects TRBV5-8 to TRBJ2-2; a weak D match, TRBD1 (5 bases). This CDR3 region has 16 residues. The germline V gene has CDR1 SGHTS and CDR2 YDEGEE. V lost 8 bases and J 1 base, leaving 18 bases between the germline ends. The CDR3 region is CARPRRRGQNTGELFF. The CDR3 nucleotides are TGTGCCAGGCCGAGACGAAGGGGTCAGAACACCGGGGAGCTGTTTTTT.

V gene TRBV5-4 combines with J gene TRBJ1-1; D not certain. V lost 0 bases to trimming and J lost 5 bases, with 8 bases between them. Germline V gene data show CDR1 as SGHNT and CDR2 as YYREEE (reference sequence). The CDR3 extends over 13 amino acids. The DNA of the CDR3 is TGTGCCAGCAGCTTGGCCCCGGGTACTGAAGCTTTCTTT. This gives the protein CASSLAPGTEAFF.

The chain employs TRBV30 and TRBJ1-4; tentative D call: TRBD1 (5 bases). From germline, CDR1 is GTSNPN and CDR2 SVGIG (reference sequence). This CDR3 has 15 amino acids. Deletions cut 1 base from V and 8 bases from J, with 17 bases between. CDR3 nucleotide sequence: TGTGCCTGGAGTGCAGATCGGGCGGGGGGGGAAAAACTGTTTTTT. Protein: CAWSADRAGGEKLFF.

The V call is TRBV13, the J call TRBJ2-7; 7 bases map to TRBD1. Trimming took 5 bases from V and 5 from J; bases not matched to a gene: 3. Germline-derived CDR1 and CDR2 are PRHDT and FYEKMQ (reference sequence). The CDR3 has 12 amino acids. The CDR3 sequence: CASSRQGDEQYF. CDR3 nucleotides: TGTGCCAGCAGCAGACAGGGAGACGAGCAGTACTTC.

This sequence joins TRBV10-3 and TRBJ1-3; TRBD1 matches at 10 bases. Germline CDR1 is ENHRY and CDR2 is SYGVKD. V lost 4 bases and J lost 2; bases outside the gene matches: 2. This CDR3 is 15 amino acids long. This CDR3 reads CAISGQGAPGNTIYF. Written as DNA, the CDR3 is TGTGCCATCAGTGGACAGGGGGCGCCTGGAAACACCATATATTTT.

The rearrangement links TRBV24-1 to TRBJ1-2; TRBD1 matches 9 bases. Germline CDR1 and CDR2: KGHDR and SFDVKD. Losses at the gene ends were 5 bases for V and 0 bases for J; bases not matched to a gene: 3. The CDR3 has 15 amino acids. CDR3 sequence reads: CATSGGQGANYGYTF. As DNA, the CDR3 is TGTGCCACCAGTGGGGGACAGGGCGCTAACTATGGCTACACCTTC.